This T cell receptor (beta chain) is drawn from a study of cytomegalovirus exposure and HLA in healthy donors. Primers for the PCR totalled 60 Vbeta and 13 Jbeta. Sequenced by immunoSEQ multiplex PCR; TCRdb stores in-frame clones only, minus some. Of fewer than 250,000 clones listed, about three quarters were seen once; the top ten hold less than 2%. This CDR3 comprises 16 residues. Trimming shortened V by 1 base and J by 5 bases, and 18 bases separated the two germline ends. The germline V gene has CDR1 SGHRS and CDR2 YFSETQ. With regard to this clone: Its cognate antigen is unknown.

General study findings and limits: Later on, a genetic analysis was performed. It linked a missense variant in DCLRE1C with V- and J-gene trimming of TCR beta.

Input material: PBMCs. This chain uses TRBV5-1 with TRBJ2-5, with D possibly matching TRBD1 (5 bases). The source is a male donor in good health and CMV-seronegative. The CDR3 DNA follows: TGCGCCAGCAGCTTGAGTCCCCACAGGATGGGTGAGACCCAGTACTTC. Translated: CASSLSPHRMGETQYF.